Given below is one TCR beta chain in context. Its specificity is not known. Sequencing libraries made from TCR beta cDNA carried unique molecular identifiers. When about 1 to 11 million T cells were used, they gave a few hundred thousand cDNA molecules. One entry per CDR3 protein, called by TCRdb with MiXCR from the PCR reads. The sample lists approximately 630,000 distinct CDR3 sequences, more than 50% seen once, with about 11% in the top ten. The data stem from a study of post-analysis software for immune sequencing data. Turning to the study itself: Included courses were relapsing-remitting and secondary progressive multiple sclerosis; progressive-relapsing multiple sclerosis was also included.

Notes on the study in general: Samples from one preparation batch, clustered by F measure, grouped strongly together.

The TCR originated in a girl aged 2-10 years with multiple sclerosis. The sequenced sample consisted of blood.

The CDR3 nucleotides read TGCAGCGTGGTGAGCGGAGAAAGGCCCGGGGAGCTGTTTTTT. Its protein product is CSVVSGERPGELFF. The chain uses TRBV29-1 and TRBJ2-2, with D possibly TRBD2 on 5 matching bases. Germline CDR1 reads SQVTM; CDR2 reads ANQGSEA. V gave up 6 bases and J gave up 6 bases, with 17 bases separating them. The CDR3 is 14 amino acids.